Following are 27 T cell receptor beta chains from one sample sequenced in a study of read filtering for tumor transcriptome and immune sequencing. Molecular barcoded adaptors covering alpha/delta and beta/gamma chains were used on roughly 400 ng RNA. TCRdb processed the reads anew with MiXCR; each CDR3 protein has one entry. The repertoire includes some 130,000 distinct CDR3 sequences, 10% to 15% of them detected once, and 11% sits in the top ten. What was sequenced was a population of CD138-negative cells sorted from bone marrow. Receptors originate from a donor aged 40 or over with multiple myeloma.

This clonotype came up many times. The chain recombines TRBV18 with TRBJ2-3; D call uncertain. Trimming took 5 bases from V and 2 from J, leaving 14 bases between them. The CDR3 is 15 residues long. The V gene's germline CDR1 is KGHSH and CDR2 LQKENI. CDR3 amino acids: CASSSQEQLTDTQYF. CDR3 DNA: TGTGCCAGCTCAAGTCAAGAACAGCTCACAGATACGCAGTATTTT.

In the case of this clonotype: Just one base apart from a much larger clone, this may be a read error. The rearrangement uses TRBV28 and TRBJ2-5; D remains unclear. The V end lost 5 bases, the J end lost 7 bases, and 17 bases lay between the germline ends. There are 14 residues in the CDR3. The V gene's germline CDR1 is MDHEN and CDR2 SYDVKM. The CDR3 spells CASSAVQTPGTQYF. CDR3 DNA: TGTGCCAGCAGTGCTGTCCAGACCCCAGGGACCCAGTACTTC.

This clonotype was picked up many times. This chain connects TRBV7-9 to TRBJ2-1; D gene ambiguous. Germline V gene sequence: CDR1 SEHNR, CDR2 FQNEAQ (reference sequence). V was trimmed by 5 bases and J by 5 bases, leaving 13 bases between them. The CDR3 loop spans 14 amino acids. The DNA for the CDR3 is TGTGCCAGCAGCGCGGCCGTGGCGGACAATGAGCAGTTCTTC. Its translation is CASSAAVADNEQFF.

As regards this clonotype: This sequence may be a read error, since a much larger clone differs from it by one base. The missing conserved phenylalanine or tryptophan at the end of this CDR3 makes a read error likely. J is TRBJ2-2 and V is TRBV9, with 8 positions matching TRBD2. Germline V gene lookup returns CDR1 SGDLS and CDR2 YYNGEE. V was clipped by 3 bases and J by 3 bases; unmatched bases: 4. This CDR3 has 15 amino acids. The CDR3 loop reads CASSEAGVDTGELFL. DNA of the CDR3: TGTGCCAGCAGCGAAGCGGGGGTCGACACCGGGGAGCTGTTTTTA.

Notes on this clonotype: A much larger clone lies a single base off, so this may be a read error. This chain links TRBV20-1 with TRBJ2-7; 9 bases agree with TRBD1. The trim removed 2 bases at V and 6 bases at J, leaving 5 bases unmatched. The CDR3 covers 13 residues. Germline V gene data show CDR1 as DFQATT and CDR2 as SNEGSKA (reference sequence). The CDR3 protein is CSARPGQGCEQYF. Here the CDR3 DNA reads TGCAGTGCTAGACCCGGACAGGGGTGCGAGCAGTACTTC.

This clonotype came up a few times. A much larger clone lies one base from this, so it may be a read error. The CDR3 spells CASRQGTSANTGELFF. CDR3 DNA: TGTGCCAGCAGACAAGGGACTAGCGCGAACACCGGGGAGCTGTTTTTT. This chain links TRBV3-1 with TRBJ2-2, with TRBD2 matching 10 bases. Germline assignment: CDR1 LGHDT and CDR2 YNNKEL (reference sequence). The CDR3 length is 16 residues. The full variable domain, with the rest looked up from reference TRBV3-1 and TRBJ2-2, is DTAVSQTPKYLVTQMGNDKSIKCEQNLGHDTMYWYKQDSKKFLKIMFSYNNKELIINETVPNRFSPKSPDKAHLNLHINSLELGDSAVYFCASRQGTSANTGELFFGEGSRLTVL.

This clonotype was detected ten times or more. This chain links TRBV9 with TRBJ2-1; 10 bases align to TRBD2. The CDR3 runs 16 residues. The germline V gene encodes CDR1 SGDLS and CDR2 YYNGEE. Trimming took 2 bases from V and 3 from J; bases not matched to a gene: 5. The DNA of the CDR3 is TGTGCCAGCAGCGTGAGCGGGAGGGGACTCTACAATGAGCAGTTCTTC. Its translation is CASSVSGRGLYNEQFF.

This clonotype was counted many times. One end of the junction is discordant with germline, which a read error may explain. The CDR3: CASSLSLGGDGPSAF. Here the CDR3 DNA reads TGCGCCAGCAGCTTGAGTTTAGGGGGCGACGGACCGTCGGCATTC. The chain carries TRBV5-1 and TRBJ2-7; 7 nucleotides match TRBD1. Germline V gene lookup returns CDR1 SGHRS and CDR2 YFSETQ. The CDR3 runs to 15 residues.

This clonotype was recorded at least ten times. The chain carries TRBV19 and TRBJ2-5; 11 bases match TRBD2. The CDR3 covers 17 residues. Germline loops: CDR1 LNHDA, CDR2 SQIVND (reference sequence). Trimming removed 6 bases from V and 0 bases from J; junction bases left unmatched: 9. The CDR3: CASSEPTGLADQETQYF. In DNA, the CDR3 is TGTGCCAGTAGCGAACCGACGGGACTAGCGGACCAAGAGACCCAGTACTTC. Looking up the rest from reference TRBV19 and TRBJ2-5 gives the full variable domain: DGGITQSPKYLFRKEGQNVTLSCEQNLNHDAMYWYRQDPGQGLRLIYYSQIVNDFQKGDIAEGYSVSREKKESFPLTVTSAQKNPTAFYLCASSEPTGLADQETQYFGPGTRLLVL.

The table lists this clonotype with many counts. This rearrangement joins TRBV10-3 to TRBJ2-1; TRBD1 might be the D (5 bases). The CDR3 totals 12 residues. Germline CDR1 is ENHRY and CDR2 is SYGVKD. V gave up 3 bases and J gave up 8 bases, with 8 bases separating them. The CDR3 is CAISEGEHEQFF. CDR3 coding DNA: TGTGCCATCAGTGAAGGGGAACATGAGCAGTTCTTC.

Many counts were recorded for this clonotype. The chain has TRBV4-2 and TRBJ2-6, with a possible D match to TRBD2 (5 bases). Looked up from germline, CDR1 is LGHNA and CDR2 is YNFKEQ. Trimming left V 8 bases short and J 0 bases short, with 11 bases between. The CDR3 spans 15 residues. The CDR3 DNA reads TGTGCCAGCGGACCGGGGAGCTCTGGGGCCAACGTCCTGACTTTC. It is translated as CASGPGSSGANVLTF.

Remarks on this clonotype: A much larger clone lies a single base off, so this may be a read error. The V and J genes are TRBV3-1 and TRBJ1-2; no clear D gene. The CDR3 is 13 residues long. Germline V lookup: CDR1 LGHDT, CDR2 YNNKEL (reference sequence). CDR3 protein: CATSPGPRDGYTF. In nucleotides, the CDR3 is TGTGCCACCAGCCCCGGGCCGAGAGATGGCTACACCTTC.

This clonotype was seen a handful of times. The CDR3 region is CASSFPIQGSEQFF. The CDR3 DNA reads as TGTGCCAGCAGCTTCCCCATCCAGGGGAGTGAGCAGTTCTTC. The chain carries TRBV7-9 and TRBJ2-1; D might be TRBD1 (6 bases). Trimming removed 3 bases at V and 9 bases at J, with 15 bases between. Germline V gene sequence: CDR1 SEHNR, CDR2 FQNEAQ (reference sequence). The CDR3 is 14 amino acids.

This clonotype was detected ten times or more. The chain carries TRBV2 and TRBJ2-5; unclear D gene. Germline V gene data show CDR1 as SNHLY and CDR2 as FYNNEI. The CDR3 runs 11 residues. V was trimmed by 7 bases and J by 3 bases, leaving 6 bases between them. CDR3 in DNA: TGTGCCAGCAAGGCTGAAGAGACCCAGTACTTC. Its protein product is CASKAEETQYF.

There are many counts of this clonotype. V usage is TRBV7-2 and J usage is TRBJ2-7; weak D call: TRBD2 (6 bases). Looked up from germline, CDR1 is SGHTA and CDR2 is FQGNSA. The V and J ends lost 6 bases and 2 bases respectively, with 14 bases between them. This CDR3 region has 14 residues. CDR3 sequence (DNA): TGTGCCAGCAGGTCTTCGGGCGGGACCTACGAGCAGTACTTC. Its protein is CASRSSGGTYEQYF.

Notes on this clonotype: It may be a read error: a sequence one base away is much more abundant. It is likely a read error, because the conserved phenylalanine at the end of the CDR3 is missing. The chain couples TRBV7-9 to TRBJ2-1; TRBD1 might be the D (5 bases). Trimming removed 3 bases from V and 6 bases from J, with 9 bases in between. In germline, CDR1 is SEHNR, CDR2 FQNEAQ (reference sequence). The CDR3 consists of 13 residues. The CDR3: CASSFAQGNEQFS. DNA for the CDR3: TGTGCCAGCAGCTTCGCCCAGGGCAATGAGCAGTTCTCC.

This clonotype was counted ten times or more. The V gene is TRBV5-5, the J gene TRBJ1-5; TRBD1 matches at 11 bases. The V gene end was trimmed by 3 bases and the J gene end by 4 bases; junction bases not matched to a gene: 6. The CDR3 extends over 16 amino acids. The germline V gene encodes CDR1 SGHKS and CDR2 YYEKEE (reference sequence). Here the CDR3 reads CASSSSGQGANQPQHF. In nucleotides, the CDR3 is TGTGCCAGCAGCTCCAGTGGACAGGGGGCAAATCAGCCCCAGCATTTT.

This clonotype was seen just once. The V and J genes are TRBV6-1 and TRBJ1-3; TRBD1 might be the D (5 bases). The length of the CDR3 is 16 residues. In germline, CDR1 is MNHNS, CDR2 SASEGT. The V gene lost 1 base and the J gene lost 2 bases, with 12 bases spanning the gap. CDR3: CASSEGGTGAGNTIYF. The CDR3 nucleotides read TGTGCCAGCAGTGAAGGCGGCACAGGTGCTGGAAACACCATATATTTT.

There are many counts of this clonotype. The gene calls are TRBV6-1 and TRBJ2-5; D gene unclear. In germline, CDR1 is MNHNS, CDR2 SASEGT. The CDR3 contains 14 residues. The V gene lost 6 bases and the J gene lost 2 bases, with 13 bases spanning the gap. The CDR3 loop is CASRPVRLQETQYF. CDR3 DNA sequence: TGTGCCAGCAGACCGGTTCGCTTACAAGAGACCCAGTACTTC.

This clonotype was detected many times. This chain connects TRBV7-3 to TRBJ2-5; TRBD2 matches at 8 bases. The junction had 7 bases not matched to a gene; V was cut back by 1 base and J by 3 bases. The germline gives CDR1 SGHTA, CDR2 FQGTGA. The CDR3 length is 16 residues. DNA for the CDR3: TGTGCCAGCAGCTTAAGACCAACTAGCGGCAAAGAGACCCAGTACTTC. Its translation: CASSLRPTSGKETQYF. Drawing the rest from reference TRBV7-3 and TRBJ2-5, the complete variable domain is GAGVSQTPSNKVTEKGKYVELRCDPISGHTALYWYRQSLGQGPEFLIYFQGTGAADDSGLPNDRFFAVRPEGSVSTLKIQRTERGDSAVYLCASSLRPTSGKETQYFGPGTRLLVL.

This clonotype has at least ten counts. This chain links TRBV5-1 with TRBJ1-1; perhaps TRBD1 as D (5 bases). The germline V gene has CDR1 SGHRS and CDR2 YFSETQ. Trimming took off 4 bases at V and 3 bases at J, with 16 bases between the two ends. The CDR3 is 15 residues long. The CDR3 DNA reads TGCGCCAGCAGCCTTGCCGGGACCCAGTACACTGAAGCTTTCTTT. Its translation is CASSLAGTQYTEAFF. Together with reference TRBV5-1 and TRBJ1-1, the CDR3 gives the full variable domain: KAGVTQTPRYLIKTRGQQVTLSCSPISGHRSVSWYQQTPGQGLQFLFEYFSETQRNKGNFPGRFSGRQFSNSRSEMNVSTLELGDSALYLCASSLAGTQYTEAFFGQGTRLTVV.

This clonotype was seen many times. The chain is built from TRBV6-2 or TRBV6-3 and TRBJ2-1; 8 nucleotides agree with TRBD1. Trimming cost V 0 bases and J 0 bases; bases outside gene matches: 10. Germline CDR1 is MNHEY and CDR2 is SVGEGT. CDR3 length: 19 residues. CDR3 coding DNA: TGTGCCAGCAGTTACTCGGCCGGACAGGGCCCCAGCTCCTACAATGAGCAGTTCTTC. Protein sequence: CASSYSAGQGPSSYNEQFF.

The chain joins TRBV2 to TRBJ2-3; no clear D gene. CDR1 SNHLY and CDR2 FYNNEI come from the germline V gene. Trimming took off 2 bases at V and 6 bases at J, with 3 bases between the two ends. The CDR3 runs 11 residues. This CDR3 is CASSETDTQYF. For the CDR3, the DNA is TGTGCCAGCAGTGAAACCGATACGCAGTATTTT.

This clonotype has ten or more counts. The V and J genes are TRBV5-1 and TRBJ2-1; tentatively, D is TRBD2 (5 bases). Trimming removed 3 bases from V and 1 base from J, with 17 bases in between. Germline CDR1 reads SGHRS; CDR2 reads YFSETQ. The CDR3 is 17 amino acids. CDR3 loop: CASSSRVRDDSYNEQFF. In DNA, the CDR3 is TGCGCCAGCAGCTCCCGCGTGAGGGATGATTCCTACAATGAGCAGTTCTTC.

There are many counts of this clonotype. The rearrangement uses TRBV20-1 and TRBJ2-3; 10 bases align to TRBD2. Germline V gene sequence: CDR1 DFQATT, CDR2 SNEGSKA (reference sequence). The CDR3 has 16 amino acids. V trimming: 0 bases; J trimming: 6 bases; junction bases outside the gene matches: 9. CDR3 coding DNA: TGCAGTGCTAGAGATTTCCTAGCGGGAGTGGGTGATACGCAGTATTTT. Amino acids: CSARDFLAGVGDTQYF.

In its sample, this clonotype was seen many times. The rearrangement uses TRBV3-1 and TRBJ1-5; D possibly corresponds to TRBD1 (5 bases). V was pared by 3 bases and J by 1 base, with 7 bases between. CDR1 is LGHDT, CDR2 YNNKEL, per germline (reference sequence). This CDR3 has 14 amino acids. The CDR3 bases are TGTGCCAGCAGCCACAGGGTCAGCAATCAGCCCCAGCATTTT. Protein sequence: CASSHRVSNQPQHF.

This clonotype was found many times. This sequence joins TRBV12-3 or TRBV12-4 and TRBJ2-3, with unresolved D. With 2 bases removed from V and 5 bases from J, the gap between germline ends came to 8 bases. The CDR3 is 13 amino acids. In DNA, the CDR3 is TGTGCCAGCAGTTTAACGGAGTTAGATACGCAGTATTTT. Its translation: CASSLTELDTQYF.